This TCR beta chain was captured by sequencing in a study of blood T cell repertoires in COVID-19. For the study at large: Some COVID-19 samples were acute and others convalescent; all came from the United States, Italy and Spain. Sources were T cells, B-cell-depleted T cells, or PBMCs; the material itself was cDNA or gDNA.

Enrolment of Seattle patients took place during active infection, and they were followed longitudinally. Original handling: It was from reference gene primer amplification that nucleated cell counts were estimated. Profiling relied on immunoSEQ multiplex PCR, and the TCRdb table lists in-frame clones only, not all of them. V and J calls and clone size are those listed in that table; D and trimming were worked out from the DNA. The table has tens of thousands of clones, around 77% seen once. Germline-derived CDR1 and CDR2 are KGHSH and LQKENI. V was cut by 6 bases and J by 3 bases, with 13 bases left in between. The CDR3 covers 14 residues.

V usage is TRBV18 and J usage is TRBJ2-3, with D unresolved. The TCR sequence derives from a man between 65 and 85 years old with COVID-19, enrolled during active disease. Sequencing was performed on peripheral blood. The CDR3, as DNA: TGTGCCAGCTCGCCCGAAGGAGTTACAGATACGCAGTATTTT. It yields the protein CASSPEGVTDTQYF.